This is a list of T cell receptor beta chains from one sample in a study of shared clonotypes between healthy human individuals. TCRdb's table, derived via immunoSEQ multiplex PCR, lists solely in-frame clones and lacks some. The sample consists of around 2,000,000 clones, about 95% of them appearing once. Sequencing was performed on naive CD8+ T cells sorted from blood. The receptors here all came from a man between 18 and 29 years old in good health. CDR3s include the opening cysteine and the closing phenylalanine or tryptophan. Each record gives: V gene, J gene, clone size, D gene, CDR3 DNA, CDR3 protein. D genes are given only for firm matches. Rows may omit the clone size; those that give it use once, few, many or a size class.

>TRBV6-6|TRBJ2-7|-|-
TGTGCCAGCAGTTACTCAGGGTTCTACGAGCAGTACTTC
CASSYSGFYEQYF
>TRBV6-5|TRBJ2-7|-|-
TGTGCCAGCAGTTACTCAAGGGGGTCGGGCTCCTACGAGCAGTACTTC
CASSYSRGSGSYEQYF
>TRBV11-2|TRBJ2-5|-|-
TGTGCCAGCAGCTACCGACCCGACTGGGGGACGGTCCAAGAGACCCAGTACTTC
CASSYRPDWGTVQETQYF
>TRBV7-8|TRBJ2-7|-|-
TGTGCCAGCAGCCTGGAGTTCCTCTACGAGCAGTACTTC
CASSLEFLYEQYF
>TRBV5-5|TRBJ2-7|-|-
TGTGCCAGCAGCTTGGAACCGATCTACGAGCAGTACTTC
CASSLEPIYEQYF
>TRBV6-5|TRBJ2-1|-|TRBD2
TGTGCCAGCAGCTTGGGAGGGCCCGGGAATGAGCAGTTCTTC
CASSLGGPGNEQFF
>TRBV7-9|TRBJ1-1|once|TRBD1
TGTGCCAGCAGTCCTCCGGGACAGGGAGGCACTGAAGCTTTCTTT
CASSPPGQGGTEAFF
>TRBV4-1|TRBJ2-2|-|TRBD1
TGCGCCAGCAGCCAGATACAGGGGGCTGTCGGGGAGCTGTTTTTT
CASSQIQGAVGELFF
>TRBV5-5|TRBJ1-1|-|-
TGTGCCAGCAGCCAGGCTCAAGTGAACACTGAAGCTTTCTTT
CASSQAQVNTEAFF
>TRBV6-5|TRBJ2-1|-|-
TGTGCCAGCAGTCCCCGGGGTAGCGGCTACAATGAGCAGTTCTTC
CASSPRGSGYNEQFF
>TRBV2|TRBJ1-6|-|-
TGTGCCAGCACTTCGGCGGGTGGTAATTCACCCCTCCACTTT
CASTSAGGNSPLHF
>TRBV7-9|TRBJ2-1|-|-
TGTGCCAGCAGCTCGGAAGGGTTCTACAATGAGCAGTTCTTC
CASSSEGFYNEQFF
>TRBV2|TRBJ2-3|-|TRBD2
TGTGCCAGCAGTGGCTATGCGACTAGCGGGGGAACCACAGATACGCAGTATTTT
CASSGYATSGGTTDTQYF
>TRBV4-1|TRBJ2-1|-|-
TGCGCCAGCAGCAGCACCGCGGAGCAGTTCTTC
CASSSTAEQFF
>TRBV4-3|TRBJ2-1|-|TRBD2
TGCGCCAGCAGCCAAGAAGTCGCGGGAGGACTCTACAATGAGCAGTTCTTC
CASSQEVAGGLYNEQFF
>TRBV28|TRBJ2-7|-|-
TGTGCCAGCAGTTACGCTTTCTCCTACGAGCAGTACTTC
CASSYAFSYEQYF
>TRBV27|TRBJ2-5|-|-
TGTGCCAGCAGTTTATTGGAGGACTTGGAGACCCAGTACTTC
CASSLLEDLETQYF
>TRBV7-9|TRBJ2-7|-|-
TGTGCCAGCCCCCCCGAGGGGGGGACCTCCTACGAGCAGTACTTC
CASPPEGGTSYEQYF
>TRBV10-2|TRBJ2-7|-|-
TGCGCCAGCAGTGTCGCCCTACAGCCCTACGAGCAGTACTTC
CASSVALQPYEQYF
>TRBV28|TRBJ1-2|-|TRBD1
TGTGCCAGCAGTGCCGAGGGACAGGGCTACTATGGCTACACCTTC
CASSAEGQGYYGYTF
>TRBV6-5|TRBJ1-2|-|-
TGTGCCAGCAGCCCCGGGGGCAGCAACTATGGCTACACCTTC
CASSPGGSNYGYTF
>TRBV29-1|TRBJ2-3|-|-
TGCAGCGTTGCGGGGGGCTCTTCCGACGATACGCAGTATTTT
CSVAGGSSDDTQYF
>TRBV6-1|TRBJ1-5|-|-
TGTGCCAGCAGTCCCCGACAGCTAGATCAGCCCCAGCATTTT
CASSPRQLDQPQHF
>TRBV28|TRBJ2-3|-|-
TGTGCCAGCAGTTTGGTTGGGGGCACAGATACGCAGTATTTT
CASSLVGGTDTQYF
>TRBV7-9|TRBJ2-3|-|TRBD1
TGTGCCAGCAGCAGAGGACAGGGGGCAACAGATACGCAGTATTTT
CASSRGQGATDTQYF
>TRBV4-2|TRBJ1-6|-|-
TGTGCCAGCAGGGACAGCGGGGGGCCCCTCCACTTT
CASRDSGGPLHF
>TRBV20-1|TRBJ2-5|-|-
TGCAGTGGGCCGCAGGAATCGACCCAGTACTTC
CSGPQESTQYF
>TRBV28|TRBJ2-5|-|-
TGTGCCAGCTGGGGACACCCGTACCAAGAGACCCAGTACTTC
CASWGHPYQETQYF
>TRBV4-1|TRBJ1-4|-|TRBD1
TGCGCCAGCAGTCACCGGACAGGGAACGAAAAACTGTTTTTT
CASSHRTGNEKLFF
>TRBV9|TRBJ2-1|-|TRBD1
TGTGCCAGCAGCACATCCGGGACAGTCTTAAATGAGCAGTTCTTC
CASSTSGTVLNEQFF
>TRBV6-5|TRBJ1-2|-|-
TGTGCCAGCAGCCCGGGGGACGACTATGGCTACACCTTC
CASSPGDDYGYTF
>TRBV9|TRBJ1-4|-|TRBD1
TGTGCCAGCAGCCCCTGGGACAGGGGTGGTGAAAAACTGTTTTTT
CASSPWDRGGEKLFF
>TRBV5-6|TRBJ1-2|-|TRBD1
TGTGCCAGCAGCTTGTTGGACTCGGACAGGCTCTATGGCTACACCTTC
CASSLLDSDRLYGYTF
>TRBV20-1|TRBJ2-7|-|-
TGCAGTGGCCGGGACCTCTACGAGCAGTACTTC
CSGRDLYEQYF
>TRBV11-2|TRBJ2-3|-|-
TGTGCCAGCAGCCAACCCTGGGGGTCAGATACGCAGTATTTT
CASSQPWGSDTQYF